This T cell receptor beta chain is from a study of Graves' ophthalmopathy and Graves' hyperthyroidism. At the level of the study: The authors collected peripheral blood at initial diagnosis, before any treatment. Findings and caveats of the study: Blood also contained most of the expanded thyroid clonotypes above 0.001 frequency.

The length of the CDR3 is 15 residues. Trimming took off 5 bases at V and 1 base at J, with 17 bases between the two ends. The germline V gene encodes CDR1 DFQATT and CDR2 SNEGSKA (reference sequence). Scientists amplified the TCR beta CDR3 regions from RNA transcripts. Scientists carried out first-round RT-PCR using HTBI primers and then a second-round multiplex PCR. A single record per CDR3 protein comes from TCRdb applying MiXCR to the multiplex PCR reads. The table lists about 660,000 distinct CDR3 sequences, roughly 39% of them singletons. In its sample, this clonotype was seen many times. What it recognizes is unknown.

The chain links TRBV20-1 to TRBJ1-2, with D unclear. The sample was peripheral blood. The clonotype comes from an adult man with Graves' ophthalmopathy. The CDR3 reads CSAPNGQKNNYGYTF. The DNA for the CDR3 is TGCAGTGCTCCTAACGGGCAGAAGAATAACTATGGCTACACCTTC.